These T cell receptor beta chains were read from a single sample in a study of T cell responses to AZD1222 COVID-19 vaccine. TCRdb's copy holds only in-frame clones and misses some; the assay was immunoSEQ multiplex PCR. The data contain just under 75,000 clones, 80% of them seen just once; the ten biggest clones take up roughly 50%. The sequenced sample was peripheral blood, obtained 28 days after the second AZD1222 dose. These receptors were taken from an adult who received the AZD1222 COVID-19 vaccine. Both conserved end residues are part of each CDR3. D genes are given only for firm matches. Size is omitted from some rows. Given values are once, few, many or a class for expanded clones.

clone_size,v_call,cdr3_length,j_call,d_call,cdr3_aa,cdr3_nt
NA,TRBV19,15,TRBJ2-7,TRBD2,CASRKGLAGGNEQYF,TGTGCCAGTAGGAAGGGACTAGCGGGAGGTAACGAGCAGTACTTC
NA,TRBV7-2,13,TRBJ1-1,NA,CASSNTGFTEAFF,TGTGCCAGCAGCAATACAGGGTTTACTGAAGCTTTCTTT
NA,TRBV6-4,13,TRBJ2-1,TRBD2,CASSDMASGGQFF,TGTGCCAGCAGTGACATGGCTAGCGGGGGGCAGTTCTTC
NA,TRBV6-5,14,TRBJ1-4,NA,CASKRTPHNEKLFF,TGTGCCAGCAAGAGAACACCTCATAATGAAAAACTGTTTTTT
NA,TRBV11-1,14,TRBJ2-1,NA,CASSLALATLEQFF,TGTGCCAGCAGCTTAGCGCTGGCGACGCTTGAGCAGTTCTTC
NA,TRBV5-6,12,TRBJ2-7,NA,CASSRWSYEQYF,TGTGCCAGCAGCCGGTGGAGCTACGAGCAGTACTTC
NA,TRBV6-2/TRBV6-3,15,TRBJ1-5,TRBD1,CASSPRGPRNQPQHF,TGTGCCAGCAGTCCCAGGGGGCCAAGAAATCAGCCCCAGCATTTT
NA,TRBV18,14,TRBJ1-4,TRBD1,CASSMNRGNEKLFF,TGTGCCAGCTCAATGAACAGGGGAAATGAAAAACTGTTTTTT
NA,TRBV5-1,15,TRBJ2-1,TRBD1,CASSRGQPQVYEQFF,TGCGCCAGCAGCCGGGGACAGCCCCAGGTTTATGAGCAGTTCTTC
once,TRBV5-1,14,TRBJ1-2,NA,CASSLFANAYGYTF,TGCGCCAGCAGCTTGTTTGCCAACGCCTATGGCTACACCTTC
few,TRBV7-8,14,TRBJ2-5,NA,CASSLEWERETQYF,TGTGCCAGCAGCTTAGAATGGGAAAGGGAGACCCAGTACTTC
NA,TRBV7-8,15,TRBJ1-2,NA,CASSLLTSRNYGYTF,TGTGCCAGCAGCTTATTGACCTCCCGGAACTATGGCTACACCTTC
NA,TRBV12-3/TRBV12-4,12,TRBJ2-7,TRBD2,CASSPGLAGATF,TGTGCCAGCAGCCCCGGACTAGCGGGGGCTACTTTC
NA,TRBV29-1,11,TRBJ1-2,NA,CSVESRRRNTF,TGCAGCGTTGAATCGCGCAGAAGGAACACCTTC
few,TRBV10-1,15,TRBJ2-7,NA,CASSESTSWWDEQYF,TGCGCCAGCAGTGAGTCGACCTCATGGTGGGACGAGCAGTACTTC
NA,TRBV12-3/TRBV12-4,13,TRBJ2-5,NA,CASTIGRQETQYF,TGTGCCAGCACAATTGGTCGGCAAGAGACCCAGTACTTC
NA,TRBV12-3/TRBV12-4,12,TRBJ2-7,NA,CASSLLGYEQYF,TGTGCCAGCAGCCTTCTTGGGTACGAGCAGTACTTC
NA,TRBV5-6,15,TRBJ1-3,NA,CASSPTGGAGNTIYF,TGTGCCAGCAGCCCGACAGGAGGAGCTGGAAACACCATATATTTT
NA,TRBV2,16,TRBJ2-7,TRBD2,CASSPLAGGQRAEQYF,TGTGCCAGCAGCCCGCTAGCGGGGGGGCAGCGGGCCGAGCAGTACTTC
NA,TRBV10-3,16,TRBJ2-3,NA,CAISELWAVGTDTQYF,TGTGCCATCAGTGAGCTTTGGGCGGTTGGCACAGATACGCAGTATTTT
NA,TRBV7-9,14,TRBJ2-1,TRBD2,CASSQVAGVHEQFF,TGTGCCAGCAGCCAGGTAGCGGGAGTACATGAGCAGTTCTTC
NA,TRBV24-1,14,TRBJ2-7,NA,CATSDSRAGYEQYF,TGTGCCACCAGTGATAGCAGGGCGGGTTACGAGCAGTACTTC
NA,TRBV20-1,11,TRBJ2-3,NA,CSGKPGDTQYF,TGCAGTGGTAAACCAGGGGATACGCAGTATTTT
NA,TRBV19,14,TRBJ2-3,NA,CASRSGPSTDTQYF,TGTGCCAGTAGATCAGGCCCTAGCACAGATACGCAGTATTTT
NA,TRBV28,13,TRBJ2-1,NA,CASKRGGLNEQFF,TGTGCCAGCAAGCGTGGGGGTCTGAATGAGCAGTTCTTC
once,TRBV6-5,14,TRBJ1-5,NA,CASSSDYSNQPQHF,TGTGCCAGCAGCTCGGACTATAGCAATCAGCCCCAGCATTTT
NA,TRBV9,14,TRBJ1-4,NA,CASSAPAGGEKLFF,TGTGCCAGCAGCGCACCGGCAGGAGGTGAAAAACTGTTTTTT
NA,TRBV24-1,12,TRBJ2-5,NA,CATSDLGETQYF,TGTGCCACCAGTGATTTGGGAGAGACCCAGTACTTC
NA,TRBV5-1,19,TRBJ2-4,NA,CASSLGAGATDLAKNIQYF,TGCGCCAGCAGCTTGGGGGCTGGGGCCACGGACCTAGCCAAAAACATTCAGTACTTC
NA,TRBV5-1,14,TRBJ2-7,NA,CASSLAGSGYEQYF,TGCGCCAGCAGCTTGGCCGGGAGCGGTTACGAGCAGTACTTC
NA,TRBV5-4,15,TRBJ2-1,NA,CASSLGVSGDDEQFF,TGTGCCAGCAGCTTGGGGGTCTCTGGGGACGATGAGCAGTTCTTC
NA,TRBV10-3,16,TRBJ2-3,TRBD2,CAIRAGTSGGTDTQYF,TGTGCCATCAGAGCCGGGACTAGCGGGGGAACAGATACGCAGTATTTT
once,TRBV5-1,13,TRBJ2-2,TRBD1,CASRADRGRELFF,TGCGCCAGCAGAGCGGACAGGGGGAGGGAGCTGTTTTTT
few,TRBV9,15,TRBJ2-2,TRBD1,CASSGKQGATGELFF,TGTGCCAGCAGCGGTAAACAGGGGGCGACCGGGGAGCTGTTTTTT
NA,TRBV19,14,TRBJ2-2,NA,CASRSVHDTGELFF,TGTGCCAGTAGGTCGGTCCACGACACCGGGGAGCTGTTTTTT
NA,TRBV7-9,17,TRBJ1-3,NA,CASSPSVGAISGNTIYF,TGTGCCAGCAGCCCATCAGTTGGGGCTATCTCTGGAAACACCATATATTTT
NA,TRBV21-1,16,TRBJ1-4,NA,CASSGRTGGEDEKLFF,TGTGCCAGCAGCGGGCGAACAGGGGGCGAGGATGAAAAACTGTTTTTT
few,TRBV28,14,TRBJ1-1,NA,CASSLSGAETEAFF,TGTGCCAGCAGTTTATCCGGGGCTGAAACTGAAGCTTTCTTT
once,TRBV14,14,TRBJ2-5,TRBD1,CASSRTDRAETQYF,TGTGCCAGCAGCCGGACCGACAGGGCAGAGACCCAGTACTTC
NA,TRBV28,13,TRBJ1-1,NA,CASIDSGRTEAFF,TGTGCCAGTATCGACTCAGGGAGGACTGAAGCTTTCTTT
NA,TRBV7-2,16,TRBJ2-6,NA,CASSLAAGSGANVLTF,TGTGCCAGCAGCTTAGCTGCGGGATCCGGGGCCAACGTCCTGACTTTC
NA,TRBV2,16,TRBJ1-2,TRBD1,CASRGGGGQGTYGYTF,TGTGCCAGCAGAGGGGGCGGGGGACAGGGGACCTATGGCTACACCTTC
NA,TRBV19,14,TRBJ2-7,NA,CASSIGAQTYEQYF,TGTGCCAGTAGTATAGGCGCCCAGACCTACGAGCAGTACTTC
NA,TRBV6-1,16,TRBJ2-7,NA,CASSDQWRGLVVEQYF,TGTGCCAGCAGTGATCAATGGCGGGGCTTAGTGGTGGAGCAGTACTTC
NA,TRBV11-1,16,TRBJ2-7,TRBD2,CASSLGGRDYQWEQYF,TGTGCCAGCAGCTTAGGTGGTCGGGACTACCAGTGGGAGCAGTACTTC
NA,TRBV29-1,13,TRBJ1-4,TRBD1,CSVGDSSNEKLFF,TGCAGCGTCGGGGACAGCTCGAATGAAAAACTGTTTTTT
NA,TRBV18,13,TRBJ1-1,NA,CASSPGARTEAFF,TGTGCCAGCTCACCAGGGGCCCGAACTGAAGCTTTCTTT
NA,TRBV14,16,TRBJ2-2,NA,CASSPFIASNTGELFF,TGTGCCAGCAGCCCATTCATAGCGTCGAACACCGGGGAGCTGTTTTTT
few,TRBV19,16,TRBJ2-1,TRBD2,CASSGTSGSSYNEQFF,TGTGCCAGTAGTGGGACTAGCGGATCCTCCTACAATGAGCAGTTCTTC
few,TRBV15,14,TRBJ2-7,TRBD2,CATSSTLAAYEQYF,TGTGCCACCAGCAGTACACTAGCGGCCTACGAGCAGTACTTC
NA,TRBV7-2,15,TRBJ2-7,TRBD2,CASSLSAGGQIEQYF,TGTGCCAGCAGCTTAAGCGCGGGGGGGCAAATAGAGCAGTACTTC
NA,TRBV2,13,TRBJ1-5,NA,CASSVEGNQPQHF,TGTGCCAGCAGTGTGGAAGGCAATCAGCCCCAGCATTTT